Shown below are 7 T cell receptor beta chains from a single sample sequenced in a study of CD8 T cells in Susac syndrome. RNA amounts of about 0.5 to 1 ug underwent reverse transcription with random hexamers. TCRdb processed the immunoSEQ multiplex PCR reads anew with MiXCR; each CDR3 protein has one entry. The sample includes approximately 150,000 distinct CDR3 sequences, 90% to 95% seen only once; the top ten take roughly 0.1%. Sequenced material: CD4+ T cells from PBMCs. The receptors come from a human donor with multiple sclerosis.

This chain's CDR3 is CASSQESARVRRNEQFF. Here the CDR3 DNA reads TGTGCCAGCAGCCAAGAAAGTGCCAGGGTTCGTAGGAATGAGCAGTTCTTC. J is TRBJ2-1 and V is TRBV3-1, with D maybe TRBD1 (5 bases). The CDR3 consists of 17 residues. The V gene's germline CDR1 is LGHDT and CDR2 YNNKEL (reference sequence). Trimming removed 0 bases at V and 7 bases at J, with 19 bases between.

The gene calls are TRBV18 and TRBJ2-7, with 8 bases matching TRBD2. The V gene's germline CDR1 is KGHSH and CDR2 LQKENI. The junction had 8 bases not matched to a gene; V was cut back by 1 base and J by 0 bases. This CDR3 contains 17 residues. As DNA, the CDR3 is TGTGCCAGCTCACCACTGGCGGGAGGCCAAAGCTCCTACGAGCAGTACTTC. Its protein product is CASSPLAGGQSSYEQYF.

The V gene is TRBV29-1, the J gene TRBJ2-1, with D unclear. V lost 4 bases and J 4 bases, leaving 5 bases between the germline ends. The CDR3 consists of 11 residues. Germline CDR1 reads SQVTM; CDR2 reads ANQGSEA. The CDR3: CSVASYNEQFF. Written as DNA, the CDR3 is TGCAGCGTTGCCAGTTACAATGAGCAGTTCTTC.

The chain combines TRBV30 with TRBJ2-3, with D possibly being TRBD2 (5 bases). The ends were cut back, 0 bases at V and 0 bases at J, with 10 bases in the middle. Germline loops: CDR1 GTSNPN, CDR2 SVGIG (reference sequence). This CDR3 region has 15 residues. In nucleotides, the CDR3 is TGTGCCTGGAGTGTAGGGTCGGGAAGCACAGATACGCAGTATTTT. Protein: CAWSVGSGSTDTQYF.

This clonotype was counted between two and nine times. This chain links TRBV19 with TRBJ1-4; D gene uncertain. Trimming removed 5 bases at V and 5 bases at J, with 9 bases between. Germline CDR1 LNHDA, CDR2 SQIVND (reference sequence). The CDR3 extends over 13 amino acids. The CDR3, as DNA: TGTGCCAGTAGTCCCGGGCAGAATGAAAAACTGTTTTTT. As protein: CASSPGQNEKLFF. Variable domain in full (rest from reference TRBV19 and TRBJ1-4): DGGITQSPKYLFRKEGQNVTLSCEQNLNHDAMYWYRQDPGQGLRLIYYSQIVNDFQKGDIAEGYSVSREKKESFPLTVTSAQKNPTAFYLCASSPGQNEKLFFGSGTQLSVL.

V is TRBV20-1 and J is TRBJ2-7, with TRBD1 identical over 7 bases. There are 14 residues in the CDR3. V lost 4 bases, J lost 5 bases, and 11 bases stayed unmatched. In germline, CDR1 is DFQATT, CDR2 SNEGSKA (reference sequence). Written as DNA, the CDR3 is TGCAGTGCTAACCGACAGGGAACAGTGGACGAGCAGTACTTC. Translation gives CSANRQGTVDEQYF.

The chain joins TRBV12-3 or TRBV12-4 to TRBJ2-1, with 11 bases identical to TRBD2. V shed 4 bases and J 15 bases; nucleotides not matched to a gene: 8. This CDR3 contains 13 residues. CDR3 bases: TGTGCCAGCAGTTCGACTAGCGGGACAACGCGGTTCTTC. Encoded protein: CASSSTSGTTRFF.